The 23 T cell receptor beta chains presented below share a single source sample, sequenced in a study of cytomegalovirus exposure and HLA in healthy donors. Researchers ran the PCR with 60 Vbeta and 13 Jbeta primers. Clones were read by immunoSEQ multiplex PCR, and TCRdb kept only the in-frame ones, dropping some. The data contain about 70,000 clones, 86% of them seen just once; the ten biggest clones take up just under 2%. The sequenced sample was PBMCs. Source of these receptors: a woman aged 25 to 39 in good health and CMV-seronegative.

CDR3 nucleotides: TGTGCCAGCAGTGAACCCAGTAACCTGAGGGGCTACACCTTC. Translating gives CASSEPSNLRGYTF. The chain joins TRBV25-1 to TRBJ1-2; the D is unclear. Trimming removed 2 bases at V and 8 bases at J, with 15 bases between. CDR3 length equals 14 residues. The germline CDR1 and CDR2 sequences are MGHDK and SYGVNS.

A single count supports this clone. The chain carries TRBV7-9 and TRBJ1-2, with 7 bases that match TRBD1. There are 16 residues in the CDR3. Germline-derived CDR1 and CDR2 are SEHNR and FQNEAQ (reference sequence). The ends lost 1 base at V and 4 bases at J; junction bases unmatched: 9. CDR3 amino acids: CASSLGTRGFGYGYTF. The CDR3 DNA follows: TGTGCCAGCAGCTTAGGAACCAGGGGGTTCGGCTATGGCTACACCTTC. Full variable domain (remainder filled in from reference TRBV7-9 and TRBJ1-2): DTGVSQNPRHKITKRGQNVTFRCDPISEHNRLYWYRQTLGQGPEFLTYFQNEAQLEKSRLLSDRFSAERPKGSFSTLEIQRTEQGDSAMYLCASSLGTRGFGYGYTFGSGTRLTVV.

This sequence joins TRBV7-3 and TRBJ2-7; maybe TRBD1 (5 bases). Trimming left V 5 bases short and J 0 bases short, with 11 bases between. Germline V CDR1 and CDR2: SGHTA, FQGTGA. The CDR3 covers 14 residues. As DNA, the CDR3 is TGTGCCAGCAGCCCCTCAGGGTACTCCTACGAGCAGTACTTC. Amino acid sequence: CASSPSGYSYEQYF.

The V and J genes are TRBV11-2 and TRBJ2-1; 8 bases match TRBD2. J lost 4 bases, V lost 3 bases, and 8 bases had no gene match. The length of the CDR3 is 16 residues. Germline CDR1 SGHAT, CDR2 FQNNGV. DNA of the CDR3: TGTGCCAGCAGCTTCCTAAGCGGGAGCATTTACAATGAGCAGTTCTTC. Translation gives CASSFLSGSIYNEQFF. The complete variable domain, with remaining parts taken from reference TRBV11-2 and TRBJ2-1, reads EAGVAQSPRYKIIEKRQSVAFWCNPISGHATLYWYQQILGQGPKLLIQFQNNGVVDDSQLPKDRFSAERLKGVDSTLKIQPAKLEDSAVYLCASSFLSGSIYNEQFFGPGTRLTVL.

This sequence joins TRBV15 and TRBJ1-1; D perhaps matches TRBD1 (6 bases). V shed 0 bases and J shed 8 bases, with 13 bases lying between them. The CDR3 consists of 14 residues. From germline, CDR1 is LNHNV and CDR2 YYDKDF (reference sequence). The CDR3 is CATSREYRAWEAFF. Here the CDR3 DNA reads TGTGCCACCAGCAGAGAATACAGGGCTTGGGAAGCTTTCTTT.

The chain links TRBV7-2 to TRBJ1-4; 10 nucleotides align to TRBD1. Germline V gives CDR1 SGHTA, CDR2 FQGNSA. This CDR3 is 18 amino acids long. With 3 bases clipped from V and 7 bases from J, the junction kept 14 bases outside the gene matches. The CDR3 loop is CASSFTAGQGSYGEKLFF. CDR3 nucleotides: TGTGCCAGCAGCTTCACCGCGGGACAGGGGTCTTACGGTGAAAAACTGTTTTTT.

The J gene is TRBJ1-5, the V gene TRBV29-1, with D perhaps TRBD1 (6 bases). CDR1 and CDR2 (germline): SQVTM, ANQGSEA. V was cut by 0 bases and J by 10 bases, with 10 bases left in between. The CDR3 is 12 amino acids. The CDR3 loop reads CSVEDSGTPQHF. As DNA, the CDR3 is TGCAGCGTTGAAGATTCTGGGACACCCCAGCATTTT.

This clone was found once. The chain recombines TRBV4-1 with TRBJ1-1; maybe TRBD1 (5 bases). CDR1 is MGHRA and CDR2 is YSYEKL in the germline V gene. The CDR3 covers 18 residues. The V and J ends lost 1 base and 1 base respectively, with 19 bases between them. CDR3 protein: CASSQVKDTTYANTEAFF. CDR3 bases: TGCGCCAGCAGCCAAGTCAAGGACACCACTTATGCGAACACTGAAGCTTTCTTT.

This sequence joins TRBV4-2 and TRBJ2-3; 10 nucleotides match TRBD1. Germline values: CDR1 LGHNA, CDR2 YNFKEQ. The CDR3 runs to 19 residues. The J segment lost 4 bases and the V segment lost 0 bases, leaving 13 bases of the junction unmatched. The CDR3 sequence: CASSQEIRTWDRGADTQYF. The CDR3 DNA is TGTGCCAGCAGCCAAGAAATCCGGACGTGGGACAGGGGCGCAGATACGCAGTATTTT.

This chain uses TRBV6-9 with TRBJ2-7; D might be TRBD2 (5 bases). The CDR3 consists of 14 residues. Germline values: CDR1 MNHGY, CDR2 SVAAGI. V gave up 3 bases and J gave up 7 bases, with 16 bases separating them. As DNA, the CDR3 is TGTGCCAGCAGTTACCCCGTGGGGAGTAGGGAGCAGTACTTC. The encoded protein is CASSYPVGSREQYF.

The CDR3 sequence is CASRPSGNTGELFF. Here the CDR3 DNA reads TGTGCCAGCAGACCTAGCGGGAACACCGGGGAGCTGTTTTTT. V gene TRBV28 combines with J gene TRBJ2-2; TRBD2 matches at 7 bases. Germline CDR1 and CDR2: MDHEN and SYDVKM. The CDR3 consists of 14 residues. V was clipped by 6 bases and J by 1 base; unmatched bases: 2.

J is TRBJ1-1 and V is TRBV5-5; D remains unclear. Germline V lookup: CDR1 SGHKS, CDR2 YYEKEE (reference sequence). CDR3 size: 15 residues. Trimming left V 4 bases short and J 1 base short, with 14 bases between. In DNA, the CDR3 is TGTGCCAGCAGCCCTTTCTCCACAGAGAACACTGAAGCTTTCTTT. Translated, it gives CASSPFSTENTEAFF.

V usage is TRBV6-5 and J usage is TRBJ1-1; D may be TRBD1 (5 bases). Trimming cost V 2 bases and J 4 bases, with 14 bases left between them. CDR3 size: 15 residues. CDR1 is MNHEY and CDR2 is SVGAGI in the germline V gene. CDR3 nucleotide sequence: TGTGCCAGCAGTTACGTAGCAGGGAGGTTCACTGAAGCTTTCTTT. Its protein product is CASSYVAGRFTEAFF.

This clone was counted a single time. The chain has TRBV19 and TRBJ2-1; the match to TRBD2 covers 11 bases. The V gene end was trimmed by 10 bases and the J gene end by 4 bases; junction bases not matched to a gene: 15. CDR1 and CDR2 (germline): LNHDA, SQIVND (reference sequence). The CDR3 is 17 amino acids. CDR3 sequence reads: CATWGGLAGGLYNEQFF. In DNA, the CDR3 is TGTGCCACCTGGGGGGGGCTAGCGGGAGGACTGTACAATGAGCAGTTCTTC.

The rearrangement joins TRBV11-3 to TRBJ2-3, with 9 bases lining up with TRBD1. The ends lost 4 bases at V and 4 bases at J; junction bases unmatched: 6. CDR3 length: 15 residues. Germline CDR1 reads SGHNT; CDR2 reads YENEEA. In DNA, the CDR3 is TGTGCCAGCAGCTCTAGGACAGGGGTCGCAGATACGCAGTATTTT. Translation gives CASSSRTGVADTQYF.

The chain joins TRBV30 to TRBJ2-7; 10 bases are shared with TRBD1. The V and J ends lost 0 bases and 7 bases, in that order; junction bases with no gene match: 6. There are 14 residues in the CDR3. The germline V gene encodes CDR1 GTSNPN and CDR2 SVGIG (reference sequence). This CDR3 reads CAWSVGQGSREQYF. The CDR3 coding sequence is TGTGCCTGGAGTGTGGGACAGGGGTCTAGGGAGCAGTACTTC.

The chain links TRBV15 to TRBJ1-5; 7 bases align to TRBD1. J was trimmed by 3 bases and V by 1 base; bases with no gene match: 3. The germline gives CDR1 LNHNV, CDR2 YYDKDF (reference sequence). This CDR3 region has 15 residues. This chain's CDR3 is CATSRGTGSNQPQHF. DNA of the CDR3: TGTGCCACCAGCAGAGGGACAGGATCCAATCAGCCCCAGCATTTT.

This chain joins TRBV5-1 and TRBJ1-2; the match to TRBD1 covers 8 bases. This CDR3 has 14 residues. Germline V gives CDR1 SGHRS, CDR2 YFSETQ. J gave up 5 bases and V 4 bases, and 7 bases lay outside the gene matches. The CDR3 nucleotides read TGCGCCAGCAGCCAGGGACAGGTCTCTTATGGCTACACCTTC. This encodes CASSQGQVSYGYTF.

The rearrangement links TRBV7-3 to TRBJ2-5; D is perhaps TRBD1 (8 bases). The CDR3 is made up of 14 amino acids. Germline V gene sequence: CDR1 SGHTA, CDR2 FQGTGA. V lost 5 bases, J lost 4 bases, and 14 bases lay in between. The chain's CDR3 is CASSANRGGETQYF. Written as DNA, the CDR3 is TGTGCCAGCAGCGCCAACAGGGGGGGAGAGACCCAGTACTTC.

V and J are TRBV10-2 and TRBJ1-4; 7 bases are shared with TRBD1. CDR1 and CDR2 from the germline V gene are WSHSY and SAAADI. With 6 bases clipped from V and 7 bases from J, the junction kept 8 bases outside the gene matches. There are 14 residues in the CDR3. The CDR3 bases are TGCGCCAGCAGGGCAGGGGGTTCAGGTGAAAAACTGTTTTTT. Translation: CASRAGGSGEKLFF.

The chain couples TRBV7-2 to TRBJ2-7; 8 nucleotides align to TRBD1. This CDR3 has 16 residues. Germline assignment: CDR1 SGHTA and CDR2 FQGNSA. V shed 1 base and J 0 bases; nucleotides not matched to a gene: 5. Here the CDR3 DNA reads TGTGCCAGCAGCTTAGAAGGGACAGGCGTCTCCTACGAGCAGTACTTC. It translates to CASSLEGTGVSYEQYF.

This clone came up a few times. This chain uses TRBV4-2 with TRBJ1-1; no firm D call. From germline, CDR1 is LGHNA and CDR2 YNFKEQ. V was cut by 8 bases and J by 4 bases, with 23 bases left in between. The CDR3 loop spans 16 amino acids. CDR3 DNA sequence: TGTGCCAGCCGCCCGGAGTCGCGGGGAGTCGGCACTGAAGCTTTCTTT. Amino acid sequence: CASRPESRGVGTEAFF.

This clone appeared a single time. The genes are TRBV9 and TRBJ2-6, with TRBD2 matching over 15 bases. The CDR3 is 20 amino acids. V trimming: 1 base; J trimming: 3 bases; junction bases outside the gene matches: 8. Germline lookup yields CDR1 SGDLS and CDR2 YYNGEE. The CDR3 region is CASSVSVGGLAGGGANVLTF. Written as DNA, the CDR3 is TGTGCCAGCAGCGTATCGGTTGGGGGACTAGCGGGAGGTGGGGCCAACGTCCTGACTTTC.